This T cell receptor (beta chain) was identified in a study of blood T cell repertoires in COVID-19. The CDR3 covers 16 residues. Germline-derived CDR1 and CDR2 are MNHEY and SVGAGI. The junction had 9 bases not matched to a gene; V was cut back by 2 bases and J by 6 bases. Some clones are missing from TCRdb's copy, which holds only in-frame ones; the method was immunoSEQ multiplex PCR. This table holds tens of thousands of clones, approximately 79% found once. The receptor's source is a human donor with acute or convalescent COVID-19. The donor label of this sample is uncertain. The sample taken for sequencing was peripheral blood. J is TRBJ2-1 and V is TRBV6-5, with TRBD2 matching 8 bases. The CDR3 region has the DNA TGTGCCAGCAGTTACGGGAGGGCTAGCGGGCCCAATGAGCAGTTCTTC. The encoded protein is CASSYGRASGPNEQFF.